Following are 21 T cell receptor beta chains from one sample sequenced in a study of cytomegalovirus exposure and HLA in healthy donors. Primers: 60 Vbeta forward and 13 Jbeta reverse. Assay: immunoSEQ multiplex PCR; the TCRdb copy retains only in-frame clones and omits some. The table lists 200,000 to 300,000 clones, approximately 85% of them singletons. The sequenced sample was PBMCs. Receptors were obtained from a woman between 40 and 50 years old in good health and CMV-seropositive.

J is TRBJ2-3 and V is TRBV7-3; D not resolved. Germline CDR1 SGHTA, CDR2 FQGTGA. There are 15 residues in the CDR3. Between the trimmed V and J ends, which lost 0 bases and 5 bases, there was a span of 12 bases. CDR3 residues: CASSLTASSRDTQYF. The CDR3, as DNA: TGTGCCAGCAGCTTAACGGCCAGTTCAAGAGATACGCAGTATTTT.

The J gene is TRBJ2-7, the V gene TRBV10-3, with TRBD1 identical over 9 bases. The CDR3 is made up of 14 amino acids. V lost 6 bases and J lost 4; bases outside the gene matches: 7. CDR1 and CDR2 from the germline V gene are ENHRY and SYGVKD. The CDR3 sequence: CAIRGDRESYEQYF. CDR3 coding DNA: TGTGCCATCAGGGGGGACAGGGAGTCGTACGAGCAGTACTTC.

The rearrangement joins TRBV2 to TRBJ2-6; maybe TRBD1 (6 bases). The germline V gene has CDR1 SNHLY and CDR2 FYNNEI. V lost 2 bases and J 2 bases, leaving 7 bases between the germline ends. This CDR3 contains 15 residues. The CDR3 DNA follows: TGTGCCAGCAGTGAAAACAGGGCTGGGGCCAACGTCCTGACTTTC. Translated, it gives CASSENRAGANVLTF.

The gene calls are TRBV28 and TRBJ1-2, with 7 bases matching TRBD1. CDR1 MDHEN and CDR2 SYDVKM come from the germline V gene. Losses at the gene ends were 2 bases for V and 6 bases for J; bases not matched to a gene: 9. CDR3 length: 15 residues. The CDR3 DNA reads as TGTGCCAGCAGTTTAAATGCAGGGGGGATGGATGGCTACACCTTC. Translation gives CASSLNAGGMDGYTF.

The V gene is TRBV2, the J gene TRBJ2-7, with 10 bases aligning to TRBD1. CDR1 and CDR2 (germline): SNHLY, FYNNEI. The CDR3 covers 14 residues. After removal of 10 bases from V and 5 bases from J, the junction contained 11 bases not matched to a gene. This CDR3 reads CATQRDRGLHEQYF. In DNA, the CDR3 is TGTGCCACCCAACGGGACAGGGGTCTTCACGAGCAGTACTTC.

About this clone itself: The germline gene is not matched at one end of the junction; a read error may be the cause. V is TRBV18 and J is TRBJ2-6, with a possible D match to TRBD1 (5 bases). The CDR3 spans 15 residues. CDR1 is KGHSH and CDR2 is LQKENI in the germline V gene. As DNA, the CDR3 is TGTGCCAGCTCACCCCAGGTCTCTGGGGCCAACGGCCTGACTTTC. It codes for CASSPQVSGANGLTF.

The genes are TRBV6-6 and TRBJ1-1; D is unresolved. The CDR3 is 13 amino acids. The V gene's germline CDR1 is MNHNY and CDR2 SVGAGI (reference sequence). V shed 5 bases and J shed 0 bases, with 7 bases lying between them. The CDR3 spells CASSLIVNTEAFF. The CDR3 bases are TGTGCCAGCAGTCTAATCGTGAACACTGAAGCTTTCTTT.

The chain joins TRBV28 to TRBJ2-7; 7 bases map to TRBD2. Germline V gene sequence: CDR1 MDHEN, CDR2 SYDVKM. V dropped 3 bases and J dropped 2; count of bases not matched to a gene: 4. The CDR3 totals 14 residues. The CDR3 bases are TGTGCCAGCAGTTTTGGGGGGGTCCCCTACGAGCAGTACTTC. It codes for CASSFGGVPYEQYF.

The CDR3 protein is CASSESGRYEQYF. The CDR3 DNA reads as TGCGCCAGCAGTGAGTCGGGCAGGTACGAGCAGTACTTC. J is TRBJ2-7 and V is TRBV10-2; D is ambiguous. Trimming stripped 0 bases from V and 4 bases from J, with 7 bases between. The CDR3 loop spans 13 amino acids. Germline-derived CDR1 and CDR2 are WSHSY and SAAADI.

CDR3 DNA: TGTGCCAGCAGCACACCCTTATTAAAAGCGGGACTCTCCTACGAGCAGTACTTC. Translation gives CASSTPLLKAGLSYEQYF. The rearrangement uses TRBV28 and TRBJ2-7, with 7 bases aligning to TRBD2. Germline assignment: CDR1 MDHEN and CDR2 SYDVKM. Losses at the gene ends were 6 bases for V and 0 bases for J; bases not matched to a gene: 17. This CDR3 is built from 18 residues. The whole variable domain, remainder taken from reference TRBV28 and TRBJ2-7, is DVKVTQSSRYLVKRTGEKVFLECVQDMDHENMFWYRQDPGLGLRLIYFSYDVKMKEKGDIPEGYSVSREKKERFSLILESASTNQTSMYLCASSTPLLKAGLSYEQYFGPGTRLTVT.

This chain joins TRBV28 and TRBJ1-6; the match to TRBD1 covers 9 bases. The trim removed 6 bases at V and 4 bases at J, leaving 10 bases unmatched. The CDR3 is 17 residues long. Germline loops: CDR1 MDHEN, CDR2 SYDVKM. Written as DNA, the CDR3 is TGTGCCAGCAGCCGCGGGACAGGGATTTCGTATAATTCACCCCTCCACTTT. Encoded protein: CASSRGTGISYNSPLHF.

The chain employs TRBV5-1 and TRBJ2-1; no reliable D call. Germline CDR1 SGHRS, CDR2 YFSETQ. The CDR3 consists of 15 residues. The V gene lost 0 bases and the J gene lost 6 bases, with 13 bases spanning the gap. The CDR3 DNA reads as TGCGCCAGCAGCTTGGTGCAAACGCGCCTCAATGAGCAGTTCTTC. Encoded protein: CASSLVQTRLNEQFF.

This clone was recorded only once. The V gene is TRBV30, the J gene TRBJ1-1; 12 nucleotides line up with TRBD1. This CDR3 has 17 amino acids. CDR1 and CDR2 from the germline V gene are GTSNPN and SVGIG (reference sequence). V lost 5 bases, J lost 0 bases, and 10 bases stayed unmatched. CDR3 loop: CAWLKGTGGRMNTEAFF. In nucleotides, the CDR3 is TGTGCCTGGCTGAAAGGGACAGGGGGCAGAATGAACACTGAAGCTTTCTTT.

This chain links TRBV6-6 with TRBJ2-5, with 8 bases lining up with TRBD1. The ends lost 7 bases at V and 5 bases at J; junction bases unmatched: 12. In germline, CDR1 is MNHNY, CDR2 SVGAGI (reference sequence). The CDR3 covers 15 residues. Written as DNA, the CDR3 is TGTGCCAGCATCGACCCCAGGGGGCGCAGGGAGACCCAGTACTTC. Amino acid sequence: CASIDPRGRRETQYF.

This rearrangement joins TRBV5-6 to TRBJ2-3, with D maybe TRBD2 (7 bases). Germline-derived CDR1 and CDR2 are SGHDT and YYEEEE. The CDR3 extends over 15 amino acids. V was pared by 4 bases and J by 6 bases, with 18 bases between. CDR3 protein: CASSQSGEGVDTQYF. Written as DNA, the CDR3 is TGTGCCAGCAGCCAAAGCGGGGAGGGGGTGGATACGCAGTATTTT.

The chain recombines TRBV5-1 with TRBJ2-5, with 9 bases matching TRBD1. Germline V gives CDR1 SGHRS, CDR2 YFSETQ. The V and J ends lost 7 bases and 2 bases, in that order; junction bases with no gene match: 6. The CDR3 totals 14 residues. CDR3 coding DNA: TGCGCCAGCTATTTCGGACAGGGGCAAGAGACCCAGTACTTC. Amino acids: CASYFGQGQETQYF.

This chain uses TRBV13 with TRBJ2-4; 8 bases are shared with TRBD1. J was trimmed by 5 bases and V by 1 base; bases with no gene match: 7. The CDR3 has 16 amino acids. The germline CDR1 and CDR2 sequences are PRHDT and FYEKMQ (reference sequence). In DNA form, the CDR3 reads TGTGCCAGCAGCTTAGAAGGACAGGGTGGGGAAAACATTCAGTACTTC. Its protein product is CASSLEGQGGENIQYF.

The chain links TRBV13 to TRBJ2-3; 8 positions match TRBD2. This CDR3 comprises 17 residues. Looked up from germline, CDR1 is PRHDT and CDR2 is FYEKMQ (reference sequence). With V trimmed by 5 bases and J by 0 bases, 10 bases remained unmatched. CDR3 protein: CASSPGLAGHSTDTQYF. The DNA for the CDR3 is TGTGCCAGCAGCCCCGGTTTAGCGGGACATAGCACAGATACGCAGTATTTT.

V and J are TRBV9 and TRBJ2-7, with TRBD2 as a possible D gene (5 bases). Per germline, CDR1 SGDLS and CDR2 YYNGEE. The CDR3 is 14 amino acids. Trimming cost V 4 bases and J 1 base, with 12 bases left between them. CDR3 bases: TGTGCCAGCAGCCCCCGGACTGATTCCTACGAGCAGTACTTC. Amino acids: CASSPRTDSYEQYF.

V and J are TRBV4-3 and TRBJ2-1, with 8 bases that match TRBD2. The germline gives CDR1 LGHNA, CDR2 YSLEER. V shed 0 bases and J 8 bases; nucleotides not matched to a gene: 12. This CDR3 is 17 amino acids long. The CDR3 loop reads CASSQDPQTSVIYEQFF. In DNA, the CDR3 is TGCGCCAGCAGCCAAGATCCGCAGACTAGCGTAATTTATGAGCAGTTCTTC.

This sequence joins TRBV6-5 and TRBJ1-1; D uncertain. CDR1 MNHEY and CDR2 SVGAGI come from the germline V gene. This CDR3 region has 14 residues. Trimming shortened V by 0 bases and J by 10 bases, and 15 bases separated the two germline ends. CDR3: CASSYSNLGALAFF. CDR3 nucleotide sequence: TGTGCCAGCAGTTACTCGAATCTAGGAGCTCTAGCTTTCTTT.